This TCR beta chain was sequenced during a study of blood T cell repertoires in COVID-19. Study background: COVID-19 samples from acute and convalescent phases originated in the United States, Italy and Spain.

TCRdb keeps only in-frame clones here, not all; method: immunoSEQ multiplex PCR. Among 250,000 to 350,000 clones listed, about nine tenths were seen once. In germline, CDR1 is MNHNS, CDR2 SASEGT. This CDR3 spans 16 amino acids. Trimming took 4 bases from V and 7 from J; bases not matched to a gene: 15. A Seattle source enrolled patients during active infection and followed them longitudinally. The chain combines TRBV6-1 with TRBJ1-2; 7 bases agree with TRBD1. The origin of this receptor is a woman between 25 and 40 years old with COVID-19, enrolled during active disease. The sample taken for sequencing was peripheral blood. CDR3 bases: TGTGCCAGCAGTGGACCCGGGGCGACAGGGAAGGGTGGCTACACCTTC. Translated: CASSGPGATGKGGYTF.